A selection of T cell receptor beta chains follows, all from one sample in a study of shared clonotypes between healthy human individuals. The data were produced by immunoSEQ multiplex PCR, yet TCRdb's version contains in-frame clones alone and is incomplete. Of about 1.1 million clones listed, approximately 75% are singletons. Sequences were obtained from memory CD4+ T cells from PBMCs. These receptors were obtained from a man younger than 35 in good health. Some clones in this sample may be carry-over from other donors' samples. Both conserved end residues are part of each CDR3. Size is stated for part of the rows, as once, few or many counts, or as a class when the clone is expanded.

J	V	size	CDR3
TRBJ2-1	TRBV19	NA	CASSLGGRGPYNEQFF
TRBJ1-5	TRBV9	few	CASSEGGPEGFQPQHF
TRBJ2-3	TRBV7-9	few	CASSSTGGAHTDTQYF
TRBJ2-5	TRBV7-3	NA	CASSPSTVETQYF
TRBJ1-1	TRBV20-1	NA	CSARPRAEAFF
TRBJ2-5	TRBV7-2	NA	CASSSGGRGTQYF
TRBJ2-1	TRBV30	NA	CAWSEGLNEQFF
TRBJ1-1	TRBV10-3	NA	CAISVAQGATEAFF
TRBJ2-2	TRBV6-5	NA	CASSPPRGTGELFF
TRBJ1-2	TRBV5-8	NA	CASSYSPGGYYGYTF
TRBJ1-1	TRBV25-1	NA	CANAGGMNTEAFF
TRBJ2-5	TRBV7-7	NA	CASSPGQNFGVVTQYF
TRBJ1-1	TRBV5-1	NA	CASRTQGGTEAFF